This T cell receptor (beta chain) came from a study of blood T cell repertoires in COVID-19. Study-wide background: The cDNA or gDNA used as material had been derived from T cells, B-cell-depleted T cells, or PBMCs.

Original methodology: The assay estimated nucleated cells by amplifying reference gene primers. Here immunoSEQ multiplex PCR was the method, and the copy in TCRdb shows in-frame clones only, minus some. V and J calls and clone size are those listed in that table; D and trimming were worked out from the DNA. The sample shows about 140,000 clones, approximately 90% of them seen only once. CDR3 size: 15 residues. J was trimmed by 4 bases and V by 8 bases; bases with no gene match: 10. The germline gives CDR1 MDHEN, CDR2 SYDVKM. Across under 25 US areas, participants ranged in age from roughly 18 to 95 years. Donors of Cohort 3 who recovered were those that had two negative PCRs, clearance, or symptom resolution.

The sequenced sample was PBMCs or T cells enriched from blood (not recorded which). The chain links TRBV28 to TRBJ1-1; 10 nucleotides align to TRBD1. The receptor was isolated from a middle-aged man who had recovered from COVID-19. CDR3 DNA: TGTGCCAGCTTTACGACAGGGGGCGCGGGCACTGAAGCTTTCTTT. Encoded protein: CASFTTGGAGTEAFF.